Below, one T cell receptor (beta chain) is given with its context. The antigen is unknown. This sample includes further DNA sequences coding for the same CDR3. Germline CDR1 is MNHNY and CDR2 is SVGAGI (reference sequence). Trimming removed 5 bases at V and 5 bases at J, with 9 bases between. The CDR3 is 12 amino acids. Several immunoSEQ plates received, in even portions, the genomic DNA of each subset. Using immunoSEQ multiplex PCR, the repertoire was profiled, and TCRdb retains in-frame clones only, with some absent. The top ten clones hold 0.5% to 0.6% of a sample with 1,100,000 or so clones, around 82% of them seen once. The data derive from a study of shared clonotypes between healthy human individuals. Findings and limits, study-wide: The naive CD4 repertoires of a handful of donors were compared, and around 4.9% of clonotypes were shared. Compared with clonotypes that all four donors shared, non-shared clonotypes had lower generation probabilities.

V is TRBV6-6 and J is TRBJ1-2, with D possibly matching TRBD1 (6 bases). The origin of this receptor is a man younger than 35 in good health. Some clones in this sample may be carry-over from other donors' samples. Material for sequencing was memory CD4+ T cells from PBMCs. Subset specified: CD45RA-negative fraction. CDR3 nucleotides: TGTGCCAGCAGTCAGGACAGTTATGGCTACACCTTC. Translation gives CASSQDSYGYTF.